One sample yielded the 32 T cell receptor beta chains listed below, sequenced in a study of control samples from healthy donors and cancer patients (TCRdb year 2020). Library preparation employed the immunoSEQ multiplex PCR assay. TCRdb mirrors the immuneACCESS table, restricted to in-frame sequences. Some clones are absent from its copies; in checked studies, under half trace to an unresolved V gene, and the reason for the others is unknown. The sample records 84,000 or so clones, approximately 80% of which are singletons. Of the sample, approximately 10% is held by the ten largest clones. The sample comprised PBMCs. Every receptor here comes from a man between 60 and 70 years old with head and neck cancer.

Of note for this clone: Other DNA sequences within the sample encode an identical CDR3. The gene calls are TRBV4-1 and TRBJ1-4, with D perhaps TRBD1 (6 bases). Germline CDR1 and CDR2: MGHRA and YSYEKL. V lost 0 bases, J lost 5 bases, and 10 bases lay in between. CDR3 length equals 15 residues. The CDR3, as DNA: TGCGCCAGCAGCCAAGATGGCAGGGGAAATGAAAAACTGTTTTTT. This encodes CASSQDGRGNEKLFF.

V usage is TRBV30 and J usage is TRBJ2-2; tentatively, D is TRBD2 (6 bases). Looked up from germline, CDR1 is GTSNPN and CDR2 is SVGIG (reference sequence). This CDR3 region has 15 residues. The germline V and J ends were trimmed by 5 bases and 3 bases, with 16 bases remaining between them. CDR3 sequence reads: CAWVEASADTGELFF. CDR3 DNA sequence: TGTGCCTGGGTCGAGGCTAGCGCCGACACCGGGGAGCTGTTTTTT. The full variable domain, completed using reference TRBV30 and TRBJ2-2, is SQTIHQWPATLVQPVGSPLSLECTVEGTSNPNLYWYRQAAGRGLQLLFYSVGIGQISSEVPQNLSASRPQDRQFILSSKKLLLSDSGFYLCAWVEASADTGELFFGEGSRLTVL.

CDR3: CASSPAPTFTYEQYF. The CDR3 DNA follows: TGTGCCAGCAGCCCGGCACCTACCTTTACCTACGAGCAGTACTTC. The chain employs TRBV6-6 and TRBJ2-7; no clear D gene. Germline V gene sequence: CDR1 MNHNY, CDR2 SVGAGI (reference sequence). The CDR3 runs to 15 residues. Trimming pared 6 bases from V and 2 bases from J, leaving 17 bases between.

The chain couples TRBV9 to TRBJ2-2; no clear D gene. Germline V gene sequence: CDR1 SGDLS, CDR2 YYNGEE. This CDR3 contains 17 residues. With 6 bases removed from V and 0 bases from J, the gap between germline ends came to 18 bases. The CDR3 DNA sequence: TGTGCCAGCACTGTGGCCAAAGGGCCCTCGAACACCGGGGAGCTGTTTTTT. Protein sequence: CASTVAKGPSNTGELFF.

There are a few counts of this clone. The chain employs TRBV5-1 and TRBJ2-2, with D perhaps matching TRBD1 or TRBD2 (6 bases each). Germline loops: CDR1 SGHRS, CDR2 YFSETQ. The CDR3 totals 17 residues. Trimming took 4 bases from V and 0 from J, leaving 16 bases between them. The CDR3, as DNA: TGCGCCAGCAGCCCGGAGGGCAGGGGAACGAACACCGGGGAGCTGTTTTTT. Translated, it gives CASSPEGRGTNTGELFF.

The rearrangement joins TRBV4-2 to TRBJ1-3; D is possibly TRBD1 (5 bases). CDR1 LGHNA and CDR2 YNFKEQ come from the germline V gene. The CDR3 runs to 16 residues. Trimming cost V 2 bases and J 4 bases, with 15 bases left between them. The CDR3 bases are TGTGCCAGCAGCCAACCTGGAGGGGCTAGCGGAAACACCATATATTTT. Its protein product is CASSQPGGASGNTIYF.

The gene calls are TRBV5-1 and TRBJ2-3; D is uncertain. Trimming removed 0 bases at V and 3 bases at J, with 5 bases between. CDR3 size: 13 residues. In germline, CDR1 is SGHRS, CDR2 YFSETQ. The CDR3 bases are TGCGCCAGCAGCTTGGACATAACAGATACGCAGTATTTT. This codes for CASSLDITDTQYF.

The CDR3 nucleotides are TGTGCCAGCAGCCAAGTGGGAGACAATGAGCAGTTCTTC. Its translation is CASSQVGDNEQFF. V usage is TRBV3-1 (or the pseudogene TRBV3-2) and J usage is TRBJ2-1, with D maybe TRBD2 (5 bases). The CDR3 is made up of 13 amino acids. Trimming stripped 1 base from V and 5 bases from J, with 6 bases between. Germline CDR1 is LGHDT and CDR2 is YNNKEL (reference sequence).

V usage is TRBV2 and J usage is TRBJ1-5, with D unclear. This CDR3 has 14 residues. Germline V gene data show CDR1 as SNHLY and CDR2 as FYNNEI. Trimming removed 5 bases from V and 0 bases from J, with 8 bases in between. CDR3 sequence: CASSQRGSNQPQHF. The CDR3 DNA sequence: TGTGCCAGCAGTCAGCGGGGTAGCAATCAGCCCCAGCATTTT.

This chain uses TRBV6-5 with TRBJ1-1; D gene ambiguous. The V end lost 8 bases, the J end lost 0 bases, and 10 bases lay between the germline ends. The CDR3 sequence is 13 residues long. Germline CDR1 and CDR2: MNHEY and SVGAGI. CDR3 bases: TGTGCCAGCTGCGAGGCCCTGAACACTGAAGCTTTCTTT. Translation gives CASCEALNTEAFF.

Only a few counts were recorded for this clone. The rearrangement uses TRBV3-1 (or the pseudogene TRBV3-2) and TRBJ1-1; 7 bases map to TRBD1. CDR3 length equals 14 residues. V lost 5 bases and J lost 6; bases outside the gene matches: 9. The V gene's germline CDR1 is LGHDT and CDR2 YNNKEL (reference sequence). The DNA for the CDR3 is TGTGCCAGCAGCTTTTACAACGGACAGGCTGAAGCTTTCTTT. Translated: CASSFYNGQAEAFF.

This chain connects TRBV10-3 to TRBJ2-1; D might be TRBD1 (6 bases). The V and J ends lost 3 bases and 4 bases respectively, with 13 bases between them. The CDR3 length is 15 residues. Germline V gives CDR1 ENHRY, CDR2 SYGVKD. CDR3 region: CAISDPGASYNEQFF. CDR3 in DNA: TGTGCCATCAGTGACCCAGGGGCCTCTTACAATGAGCAGTTCTTC.

CDR3 sequence reads: CASSQRGIAGGGVMETQYF. Here the CDR3 DNA reads TGTGCCAGCAGCCAAAGGGGAATAGCGGGAGGGGGAGTGATGGAGACCCAGTACTTC. The chain joins TRBV3-1 (or the pseudogene TRBV3-2) to TRBJ2-5; 11 bases are shared with TRBD2. The CDR3 sequence is 19 residues long. The V and J ends lost 2 bases and 5 bases, in that order; junction bases with no gene match: 16. Germline loops: CDR1 LGHDT, CDR2 YNNKEL (reference sequence).

This clone was seen a few times. This chain joins TRBV6-5 and TRBJ2-2; no definite D call. Trimming removed 6 bases from V and 5 bases from J, with 10 bases in between. The CDR3 length is 13 residues. Germline-derived CDR1 and CDR2 are MNHEY and SVGAGI. The CDR3 region has the DNA TGTGCCAGCAGCCGGCGGAGAACCGGGGAGCTGTTTTTT. Translated, it gives CASSRRRTGELFF.

The chain is built from TRBV6-2 or TRBV6-3 and TRBJ2-7; tentative D call: TRBD2 (6 bases). V gave up 0 bases and J gave up 4 bases, with 10 bases separating them. The CDR3 length is 14 residues. CDR1 is MNHEY and CDR2 is SVGEGT in the germline V gene. The CDR3 coding sequence is TGTGCCAGCAGTTACTCCCTAGCGTGGTACGAGCAGTACTTC. Its translation is CASSYSLAWYEQYF.

The V and J genes are TRBV30 and TRBJ1-5; D is uncertain. With 3 bases removed from V and 4 bases from J, the gap between germline ends came to 10 bases. The CDR3 extends over 13 amino acids. Germline CDR1 GTSNPN, CDR2 SVGIG (reference sequence). The CDR3 DNA follows: TGTGCCTGGAGCCTCAACACGAATCAGCCCCAGCATTTT. Amino acid sequence: CAWSLNTNQPQHF.

The chain carries TRBV7-8 and TRBJ1-1; 7 nucleotides agree with TRBD1. The CDR3 loop spans 17 amino acids. Germline CDR1 reads SGHVS; CDR2 reads FQNEAQ. With 3 bases clipped from V and 0 bases from J, the junction kept 10 bases outside the gene matches. The CDR3 loop is CASSLAGQAIMNTEAFF. The CDR3 DNA sequence: TGTGCCAGCAGCTTGGCCGGACAGGCAATCATGAACACTGAAGCTTTCTTT.

The count of this clone is one. The chain couples TRBV6-6 to TRBJ2-7; D is undetermined. In germline, CDR1 is MNHNY, CDR2 SVGAGI (reference sequence). The CDR3 is 15 amino acids. Trimming took off 2 bases at V and 4 bases at J, with 15 bases between the two ends. Here the CDR3 DNA reads TGTGCCAGCAGTTACACCTCTCTTTTGGGGTACGAGCAGTACTTC. This encodes CASSYTSLLGYEQYF.

V gene TRBV11-3 combines with J gene TRBJ2-2; 7 positions match TRBD2. Germline values: CDR1 SGHNT, CDR2 YENEEA. The CDR3 has 15 amino acids. The V segment lost 4 bases and the J segment 2 bases; nucleotides outside the gene matches: 4. The CDR3 is CASSSAGKNTGELFF. As DNA, the CDR3 is TGTGCCAGCAGCTCAGCGGGAAAAAACACCGGGGAGCTGTTTTTT.

This clone is a singleton in its sample. V is TRBV7-9 and J is TRBJ1-1; D is unclear. Trimming stripped 5 bases from V and 0 bases from J, with 13 bases between. Germline CDR1 is SEHNR and CDR2 is FQNEAQ (reference sequence). This CDR3 contains 15 residues. Here the CDR3 DNA reads TGTGCCAGCAGCGCCGACGGACGCTTGAACACTGAAGCTTTCTTT. Translating it yields CASSADGRLNTEAFF.

CDR3 region: CASSLVGLGLQFF. In nucleotides, the CDR3 is TGTGCCAGCAGCTTAGTAGGACTAGGATTACAGTTCTTC. This chain links TRBV7-9 with TRBJ2-1; 7 nucleotides agree with TRBD2. Trimming took 1 base from V and 13 from J; bases not matched to a gene: 7. The length of the CDR3 is 13 residues. Germline V gene sequence: CDR1 SEHNR, CDR2 FQNEAQ (reference sequence).

The chain employs TRBV5-1 and TRBJ2-1; possible D gene TRBD2, 5 bases. V lost 0 bases and J 6 bases, leaving 10 bases between the germline ends. CDR1 and CDR2 (germline): SGHRS, YFSETQ. This CDR3 region has 14 residues. For the CDR3, the DNA is TGCGCCAGCAGCTTGGATCCTAGCTCCAATGAGCAGTTCTTC. This encodes CASSLDPSSNEQFF.

A few counts support this clone. The V call is TRBV18, the J call TRBJ1-4; no definite D call. Germline assignment: CDR1 KGHSH and CDR2 LQKENI. This CDR3 spans 18 amino acids. Trimming took off 3 bases at V and 6 bases at J, with 23 bases between the two ends. This chain's CDR3 is CASSPLPPGDGWDEKLFF. In DNA form, the CDR3 reads TGTGCCAGCTCACCCCTGCCACCAGGCGACGGGTGGGATGAAAAACTGTTTTTT. Together with reference TRBV18 and TRBJ1-4, the CDR3 gives the full variable domain: NAGVMQNPRHLVRRRGQEARLRCSPMKGHSHVYWYRQLPEEGLKFMVYLQKENIIDESGMPKERFSAEFPKEGPSILRIQQVVRGDSAAYFCASSPLPPGDGWDEKLFFGSGTQLSVL.

The J gene is TRBJ2-1, the V gene TRBV6-1; 7 nucleotides agree with TRBD2. Germline loops: CDR1 MNHNS, CDR2 SASEGT. The ends lost 2 bases at V and 3 bases at J; junction bases unmatched: 4. CDR3 size: 15 residues. In nucleotides, the CDR3 is TGTGCCAGCAGTGAACGTCGCGGGAGCTACAATGAGCAGTTCTTC. The encoded protein is CASSERRGSYNEQFF.

V is TRBV28 and J is TRBJ1-2, with unresolved D. V lost 7 bases and J lost 5, with 8 bases in between. CDR1 and CDR2 from the germline V gene are MDHEN and SYDVKM. The CDR3 consists of 11 residues. The CDR3 DNA is TGTGCCAGCACGTTCAATTATGGCTACACCTTC. Translation gives CASTFNYGYTF.

The rearrangement joins TRBV7-9 to TRBJ2-6; 7 bases are a match to TRBD1. Germline CDR1 and CDR2: SEHNR and FQNEAQ (reference sequence). The CDR3 contains 19 residues. The junction had 10 bases not matched to a gene; V was cut back by 1 base and J by 1 base. The CDR3 DNA is TGTGCCAGCAGCTTAGTATGGGGCAGGGGGTCTTCTGGGGCCAACGTCCTGACTTTC. This translates into CASSLVWGRGSSGANVLTF.

The chain has TRBV5-4 and TRBJ2-1; 7 bases match TRBD2. The junction had 11 bases not matched to a gene; V was cut back by 4 bases and J by 7 bases. CDR1 is SGHNT, CDR2 YYREEE, per germline (reference sequence). The CDR3 spans 15 residues. The CDR3 sequence: CASSPQSGKYNEQFF. CDR3 sequence (DNA): TGTGCCAGCAGCCCCCAAAGCGGGAAATATAATGAGCAGTTCTTC.

The genes are TRBV28 and TRBJ2-3, with D perhaps TRBD2 (6 bases). V shed 3 bases and J shed 4 bases, with 20 bases lying between them. The CDR3 consists of 17 residues. Germline values: CDR1 MDHEN, CDR2 SYDVKM. The CDR3 reads CASSLRLTGVLSDTQYF. The CDR3 bases are TGTGCCAGCAGTTTGCGTCTAACGGGAGTGCTTTCAGATACGCAGTATTTT.

The V call is TRBV21-1, the J call TRBJ1-5; the listed D gene, TRBD1, was not tested against the DNA. TRBV21-1 is noted as a pseudogene. CDR3 size: 17 residues. The CDR3: CASSKGATGGRNQPQHF. For the CDR3, the DNA is TGTGCCAGCAGCAAAGGGGCTACAGGGGGCCGGAATCAGCCCCAGCATTTT.

A word on this clone: The junction and the germline gene differ at one end; a read error may be behind it. The genes are TRBV20-1 and TRBJ1-4; unclear D gene. The CDR3 loop spans 12 amino acids. Germline V gene lookup returns CDR1 DFQATT and CDR2 SNEGSKA (reference sequence). The CDR3 reads CSASAAWGKTVF. The CDR3 DNA sequence: TGCAGTGCTAGTGCAGCCTGGGGAAAAACTGTTTTT.

The V and J genes are TRBV15 and TRBJ2-1; no definite D call. The V and J ends lost 1 base and 9 bases respectively, with 13 bases between them. The CDR3 has 14 residues. CDR1 and CDR2 from the germline V gene are LNHNV and YYDKDF (reference sequence). The CDR3: CATSRGDSPREQFF. The CDR3 DNA reads as TGTGCCACCAGCAGAGGAGACTCCCCGCGTGAGCAGTTCTTC.

V is TRBV27 and J is TRBJ1-1, with no clear D. This CDR3 is built from 14 residues. V lost 0 bases to trimming and J lost 3 bases, with 8 bases between them. Germline V gives CDR1 MNHEY, CDR2 SMNVEV (reference sequence). This CDR3 is CASSLSRYYTEAFF. The CDR3 region has the DNA TGTGCCAGCAGTTTATCGAGGTATTACACTGAAGCTTTCTTT.